This T cell receptor beta chain was profiled in a study of blood T cell repertoires in COVID-19. The table lists this clone with a count of one. Per the original methods: Reference gene primer amplification gave estimated nucleated cell counts. Sequencing was performed with immunoSEQ multiplex PCR; in TCRdb, only in-frame clones are kept and a portion is missing. V and J calls and clone size are copied from that table; D and trimming were computed from the DNA. This table holds some 410,000 clones, more than 75% found once. In terms of age and location, participants ranged from about 18 to 95 years and lived in about two dozen US areas. With 6 bases clipped from V and 7 bases from J, the junction kept 3 bases outside the gene matches. This CDR3 is built from 12 residues.

This clonotype originated in a woman between 25 and 40 years old with acute COVID-19. The sequencing sample was made of PBMCs or T cells enriched from blood (not recorded which). V and J are TRBV12-3 or TRBV12-4 and TRBJ1-1, with 9 bases fitting TRBD1. The CDR3 DNA reads TGTGCCAGCAGCACAGGGGGCTTTGAAGCTTTCTTT. Translation gives CASSTGGFEAFF.